The entry below describes one T cell receptor (beta chain). Its antigen is unidentified. This CDR3 has 17 residues. Germline V gene data show CDR1 as MNHEY and CDR2 as SMNVEV (reference sequence). V was trimmed by 6 bases and J by 4 bases, leaving 22 bases between them. The sample originates from a study of cytomegalovirus exposure and HLA in healthy donors. Background on the study: Unique TCRs from HLA-typed donors, 65 million to 85 million of them, were held in an early data release. General study findings and limits: Among CMV-associated TCR beta chains, most appeared HLA-restricted in a later analysis. A few CMV-associated chains were confirmed in vitro to be specific for CMV antigens. One variant, a missense change in DCLRE1C, was linked in a later analysis to TCR beta V- and J-gene trimming.

The PCR contained 60 Vbeta and 13 Jbeta primers. The protocol was immunoSEQ multiplex PCR, while the TCRdb copy is restricted to in-frame clones and leaves out a portion. The sample lists 100,000 to 150,000 clones, about four fifths occurring once. V is TRBV27 and J is TRBJ2-1, with D perhaps TRBD2 (5 bases). The receptor comes from a man in his forties in good health and CMV-seronegative. Sequenced input: PBMCs. CDR3 residues: CASRPRVGIHLYNEQFF. The CDR3 DNA reads TGTGCCAGCAGACCGAGAGTCGGGATACATTTGTACAATGAGCAGTTCTTC.